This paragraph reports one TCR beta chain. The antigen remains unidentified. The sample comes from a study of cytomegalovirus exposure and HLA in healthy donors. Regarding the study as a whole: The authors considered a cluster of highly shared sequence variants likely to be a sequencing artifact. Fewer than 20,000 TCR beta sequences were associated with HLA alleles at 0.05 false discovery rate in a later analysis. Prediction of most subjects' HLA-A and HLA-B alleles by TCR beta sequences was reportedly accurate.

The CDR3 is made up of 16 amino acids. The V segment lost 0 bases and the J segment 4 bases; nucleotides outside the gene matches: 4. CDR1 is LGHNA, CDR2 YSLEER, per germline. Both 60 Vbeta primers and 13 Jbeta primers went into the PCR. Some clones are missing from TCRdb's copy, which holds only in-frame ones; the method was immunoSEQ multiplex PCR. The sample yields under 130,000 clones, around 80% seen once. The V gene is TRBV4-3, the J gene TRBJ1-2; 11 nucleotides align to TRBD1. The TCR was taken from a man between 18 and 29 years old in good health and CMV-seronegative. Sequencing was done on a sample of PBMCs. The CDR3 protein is CASSQEAGTGGYGYTF. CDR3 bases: TGCGCCAGCAGCCAAGAGGCCGGGACAGGGGGCTATGGCTACACCTTC.